This T cell receptor beta chain was profiled in a study of blood T cells in healthy people across ages. Study in general: About one barcoded beta molecule per two T cells came from capture by template switching.

This clonotype has at least ten counts. Its antigen is undetermined. CDR1 is MNHNY and CDR2 is SVGAGI in the germline V gene (reference sequence). CDR3 size: 17 residues. The ends lost 5 bases at V and 2 bases at J; junction bases unmatched: 6. Whole-study findings and limits: There were more naive CD4+ cells and higher diversity in long-lived donors than in aged donors. Naive T cell percentage by flow cytometry tracked strongly with beta diversity.

Primers used in a second PCR of about 7 to 12 cycles were a sample-barcoded 5' primer and a J-beta primer mix. TCRdb used MiXCR to reprocess the 5' RACE reads, holding one entry per CDR3 protein. This sample has approximately 800,000 distinct CDR3 sequences; 60% to 80% occur once, and the top ten carry 25% to 35%. Investigators took 9.5 to 10 milliliters of peripheral blood from every donor. Input material: blood. This chain uses TRBV6-6 with TRBJ2-3; the match to TRBD2 covers 14 bases. The receptor was derived from a man aged 25 to 45 in good health. The CDR3 nucleotides read TGTGCCAGCAGTCAGGGACTAGCGGGGGCCCTCACAGATACGCAGTATTTT. This gives the protein CASSQGLAGALTDTQYF.